The present TCR beta chain was sequenced within a study of cytomegalovirus exposure and HLA in healthy donors. The PCR employed 60 Vbeta primers together with 13 Jbeta primers. Assay: immunoSEQ multiplex PCR; the TCRdb copy retains only in-frame clones and omits some. The data show over 110,000 clones, around 80% seen once. This clone is large. In germline, CDR1 is SEHNR, CDR2 FQNEAQ (reference sequence). The CDR3 runs to 16 residues. Germline trimming cut 10 bases from V and 0 bases from J; bases unmatched to any gene: 15. This sequence originates from a male donor in good health and CMV-seropositive. The V call is TRBV7-9, the J call TRBJ2-7, with 7 positions matching TRBD1. The sequenced sample was PBMCs. CDR3 amino acids: CATEDRENASSYEQYF. The CDR3 DNA is TGTGCCACCGAAGACAGGGAAAACGCCAGCTCCTACGAGCAGTACTTC. Combining the CDR3 with reference TRBV7-9 and TRBJ2-7 gives the whole variable domain DTGVSQNPRHKITKRGQNVTFRCDPISEHNRLYWYRQTLGQGPEFLTYFQNEAQLEKSRLLSDRFSAERPKGSFSTLEIQRTEQGDSAMYLCATEDRENASSYEQYFGPGTRLTVT.